The text below deals with one T cell receptor (beta chain). V was pared by 0 bases and J by 3 bases, with 13 bases between. The CDR3 has 16 amino acids. Per the germline V gene, CDR1 is MNHEY and CDR2 is SMNVEV (reference sequence). This entry belongs to a study of blood T cell repertoires in COVID-19. Some clones are missing from TCRdb's copy, which holds only in-frame ones; the method was immunoSEQ multiplex PCR. In the table there are over 200,000 clones, more than 85% of which are singletons. V gene TRBV27 combines with J gene TRBJ2-3, with a possible D match to TRBD1 (5 bases). This receptor was obtained from a man between 40 and 49 years old with active or convalescent COVID-19. The sample was peripheral blood. CDR3 loop: CASSLSKGRGTDTQYF. The CDR3 DNA reads as TGTGCCAGCAGTTTATCAAAGGGGCGAGGTACAGATACGCAGTATTTT.